A selection of T cell receptor beta chains follows, all from one sample in a study of CD8+ T cells in alopecia areata. The data were produced by immunoSEQ multiplex PCR, yet TCRdb's version contains in-frame clones alone and is incomplete. The table lists 90,000 to 120,000 clones, roughly 84% of them singletons. Sequences were derived from CD8+ T cells sorted from blood, sampled at week 24, from a patient treated with tofacitinib. The source is a human donor with alopecia areata. CDR3s include the opening cysteine and the closing phenylalanine or tryptophan. The D gene is left open where the match is weak. Where a row states a size, it is once, few, many or the class of an expanded clone; other rows omit it.

v_call,j_call,d_call,clone_size,cdr3_nt,cdr3_aa
TRBV19,TRBJ2-7,NA,NA,TGTGCCAGTAGTTGGGGGCCGGACGGATCCTACGAGCAGTACTTC,CASSWGPDGSYEQYF
TRBV6-5,TRBJ1-5,NA,NA,TGTGCCAGCAGTCCCGAATGGAGCAATCAGCCCCAGCATTTT,CASSPEWSNQPQHF
TRBV6-1,TRBJ2-7,NA,NA,TGTGCCAGCAGTGAGGAGTCGGCCCACGAGCAGTACTTC,CASSEESAHEQYF
TRBV4-3,TRBJ1-4,NA,NA,TGCGCCAGCAGCCCTGACCGGACCTATAATGAAAAACTGTTTTTT,CASSPDRTYNEKLFF
TRBV30,TRBJ2-7,TRBD1,NA,TGTGCCTGGACAGGGGGCCTCTACGAGCAGTACTTC,CAWTGGLYEQYF
TRBV21-1,TRBJ2-5,NA,few,TGTGCCAGCACCCTCCCGGAACTCCGACAAGAGACCCAGTACTTC,CASTLPELRQETQYF
TRBV13,TRBJ1-6,NA,NA,TGTGCCAGCAGCTTAGGAGTCAATTCACCCCTCCACTTT,CASSLGVNSPLHF
TRBV20-1,TRBJ2-3,NA,NA,TGCAGTGCTATCACAGATACGCAGTATTTT,CSAITDTQYF
TRBV27,TRBJ2-1,TRBD1,NA,TGTGCCAGCAGTGCCGGGACAGGCCTCTTTAATGAGCAGTTCTTC,CASSAGTGLFNEQFF
TRBV7-9,TRBJ1-1,NA,NA,TGTGCCAGCAGCTTAGGGTCGACAGCCGAAACTTTCTTT,CASSLGSTAETFF
TRBV19,TRBJ1-1,TRBD1,NA,TGTGCCAGTACTTATTGGCAGGGGGCCCATACGAACACTGAAGCTTTCTTT,CASTYWQGAHTNTEAFF
TRBV5-5,TRBJ2-7,NA,NA,TGTGCCAGCAGCTTGGGACCCTTCTCCTACGAGCAGTACTTC,CASSLGPFSYEQYF
TRBV13,TRBJ1-2,NA,NA,TGTGCCAGCAGCTTAGGCGGGGAAGCCTATGGCTACACCTTC,CASSLGGEAYGYTF
TRBV7-2,TRBJ2-5,TRBD1,NA,TGTGCCAGCAGCCGTTTCGGACAGGGACAAGAGACCCAGTACTTC,CASSRFGQGQETQYF
TRBV7-2,TRBJ2-3,TRBD2,NA,TGTGCCAGCAGCCCGTGGACTAGCGGGGTCACAGATACGCAGTATTTT,CASSPWTSGVTDTQYF
TRBV2,TRBJ1-1,TRBD1,NA,TGTGCCAGCGGGACAGGGTTACCTTTCTTT,CASGTGLPFF
TRBV7-9,TRBJ1-5,NA,NA,TGTGCCAGCAGCTTGGCCGAAGGGAGCAATCAGCCCCAGCATTTT,CASSLAEGSNQPQHF
TRBV27,TRBJ2-7,TRBD2,NA,TGTGCCAGCAGCTTAGGACTAGCGTCTTCCTACGAGCAGTACTTC,CASSLGLASSYEQYF
TRBV13,TRBJ1-1,NA,once,TGTGCCAGCGACCGGACGGATACAAACACTGAAGCTTTCTTT,CASDRTDTNTEAFF
TRBV15,TRBJ1-5,NA,NA,TGTGCCACCAGCGGGGGGTCCGGGGCCGGTCAGCCCCAGCATTTT,CATSGGSGAGQPQHF
TRBV7-9,TRBJ2-7,NA,NA,TGTGCCAGCAGCTTTATGGGGGACTCCTACGAGCAGTACTTC,CASSFMGDSYEQYF
TRBV29-1,TRBJ2-2,TRBD1,few,TGCAGCGTGGGACAGACGAACACCGGGGAGCTGTTTTTT,CSVGQTNTGELFF
TRBV25-1,TRBJ2-2,NA,few,TGTGCCAGCAGTGGGGGGGCAACGGACACCGGGGAGCTGTTTTTT,CASSGGATDTGELFF
TRBV7-3,TRBJ2-1,TRBD2,NA,TGTGCCAGCAGCTCAAGCGGGGGATCCTACAATGAGCAGTTCTTC,CASSSSGGSYNEQFF
TRBV7-9,TRBJ2-5,NA,NA,TGTGCCAGCAGCTTAGAGGCAGGACAAGAGACCCAGTACTTC,CASSLEAGQETQYF
TRBV7-9,TRBJ2-2,TRBD1,NA,TGTGCCAGCAGCTCCCCCCCGGGACAGCCCCAGAACACCGGGGAGCTGTTTTTT,CASSSPPGQPQNTGELFF
TRBV5-4,TRBJ2-7,TRBD1,NA,TGTGCCAGCAGCCCCGGACAGGGGGCCTACGAGCAGTACTTC,CASSPGQGAYEQYF
TRBV7-2,TRBJ2-5,TRBD2,few,TGTGCCAGCAGCTGGCTAGCGGCCCAAGAGACCCAGTACTTC,CASSWLAAQETQYF